Detailed here is one TCR beta chain. This sample is part of a study of control samples from healthy donors and cancer patients. CDR3 length equals 13 residues. Germline V gene data show CDR1 as MDHEN and CDR2 as SYDVKM. With 2 bases removed from V and 1 base from J, the gap between germline ends came to 5 bases. Sequencing was performed with immunoSEQ multiplex PCR; in TCRdb, only in-frame clones are kept and a portion is missing. The sample has about 130,000 clones; approximately 91% are singletons. The specimen sequenced was blood. This TCR came from a man aged 50 or older in good health. The chain links TRBV28 to TRBJ1-2; D call uncertain. Written as DNA, the CDR3 is TGTGCCAGCAGTTTAAGGGTTAACTATGGCTACACCTTC. Its protein is CASSLRVNYGYTF.